This T cell receptor (beta chain) was recorded in a study of response to subunit inactivated influenza vaccine. Study-level findings and limits: Authors suggested few new T cells are recruited by each seasonal influenza vaccination.

A note on this clonotype: Its antigen is not identified.

CDR1 and CDR2 (germline): SGHAT, FQDESV (reference sequence). The CDR3 loop spans 16 amino acids. The V segment lost 6 bases and the J segment 7 bases; nucleotides outside the gene matches: 14. TCRdb independently ran MiXCR on the RT-PCR reads; one entry per CDR3 protein. Among fewer than 600,000 distinct CDR3 sequences listed, roughly 7.9% were seen once. The sequencing here drew on PBMCs from blood, taken roughly 24 months after vaccination. The source of this sequence is a man aged 45-69 years who received an inactivated influenza vaccine. The rearrangement links TRBV11-1 to TRBJ2-1, with TRBD1 matching 8 bases. The CDR3 loop reads CASRSPTQGARNEQFF. CDR3 sequence (DNA): TGTGCCAGCAGGTCTCCCACTCAGGGGGCAAGGAATGAGCAGTTCTTC.